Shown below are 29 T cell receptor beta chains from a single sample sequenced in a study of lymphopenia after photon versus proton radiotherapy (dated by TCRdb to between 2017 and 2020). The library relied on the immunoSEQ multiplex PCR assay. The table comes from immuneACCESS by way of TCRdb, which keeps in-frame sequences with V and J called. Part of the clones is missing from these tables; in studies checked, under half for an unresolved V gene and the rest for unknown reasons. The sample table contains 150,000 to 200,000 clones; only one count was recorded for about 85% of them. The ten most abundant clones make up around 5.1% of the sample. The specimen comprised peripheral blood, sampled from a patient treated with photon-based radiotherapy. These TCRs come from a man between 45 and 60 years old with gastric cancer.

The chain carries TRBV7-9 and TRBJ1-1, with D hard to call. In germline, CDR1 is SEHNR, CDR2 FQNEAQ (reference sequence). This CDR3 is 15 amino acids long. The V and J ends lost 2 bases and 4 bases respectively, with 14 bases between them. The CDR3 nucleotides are TGTGCCAGCAGCTTAAAAGGGCCGGGCCCCACTGAAGCTTTCTTT. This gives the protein CASSLKGPGPTEAFF.

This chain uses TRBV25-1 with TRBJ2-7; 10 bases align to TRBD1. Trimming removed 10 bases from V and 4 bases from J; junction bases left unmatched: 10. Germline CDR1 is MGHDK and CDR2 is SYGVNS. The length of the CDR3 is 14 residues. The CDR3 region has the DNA TGTGCCATCCCCTGCTGGGACAGGGGATACGAGCAGTACTTC. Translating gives CAIPCWDRGYEQYF.

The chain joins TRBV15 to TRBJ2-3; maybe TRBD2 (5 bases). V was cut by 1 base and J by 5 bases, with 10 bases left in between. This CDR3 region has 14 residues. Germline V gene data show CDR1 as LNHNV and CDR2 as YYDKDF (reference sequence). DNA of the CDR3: TGTGCCACCAGCAGAGCGGAGGCCTTAGATACGCAGTATTTT. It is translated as CATSRAEALDTQYF. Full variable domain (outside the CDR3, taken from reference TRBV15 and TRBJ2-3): DAMVIQNPRYQVTQFGKPVTLSCSQTLNHNVMYWYQQKSSQAPKLLFHYYDKDFNNEADTPDNFQSRRPNTSFCFLDIRSPGLGDTAMYLCATSRAEALDTQYFGPGTRLTVL.

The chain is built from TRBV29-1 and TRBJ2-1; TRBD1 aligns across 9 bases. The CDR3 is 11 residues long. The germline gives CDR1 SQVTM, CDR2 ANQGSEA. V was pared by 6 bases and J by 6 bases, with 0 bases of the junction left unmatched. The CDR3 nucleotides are TGCAGCGTGACAGGGGGCAATGAGCAGTTCTTC. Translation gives CSVTGGNEQFF.

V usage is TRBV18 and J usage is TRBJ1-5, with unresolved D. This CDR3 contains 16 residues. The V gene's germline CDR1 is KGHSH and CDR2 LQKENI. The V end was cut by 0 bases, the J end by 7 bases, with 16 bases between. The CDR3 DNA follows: TGTGCCAGCTCACCACCCGGTTTATCTGAGCCCCAGCCCCAGCATTTT. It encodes CASSPPGLSEPQPQHF. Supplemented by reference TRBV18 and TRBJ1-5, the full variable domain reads NAGVMQNPRHLVRRRGQEARLRCSPMKGHSHVYWYRQLPEEGLKFMVYLQKENIIDESGMPKERFSAEFPKEGPSILRIQQVVRGDSAAYFCASSPPGLSEPQPQHFGDGTRLSIL.

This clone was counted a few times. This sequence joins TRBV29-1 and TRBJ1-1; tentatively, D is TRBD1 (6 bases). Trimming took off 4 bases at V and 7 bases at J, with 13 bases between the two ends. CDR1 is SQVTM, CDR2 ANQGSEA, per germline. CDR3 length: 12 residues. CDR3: CSVVTGGNEAFF. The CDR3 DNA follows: TGCAGCGTTGTGACAGGTGGAAATGAAGCTTTCTTT.

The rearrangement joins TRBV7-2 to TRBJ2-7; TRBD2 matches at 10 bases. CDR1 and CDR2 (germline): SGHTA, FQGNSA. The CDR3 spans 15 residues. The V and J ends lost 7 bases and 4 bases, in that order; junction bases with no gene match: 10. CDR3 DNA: TGTGCCAGCACCCTATCTAGCGGGAGTTTATACGAGCAGTACTTC. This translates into CASTLSSGSLYEQYF.

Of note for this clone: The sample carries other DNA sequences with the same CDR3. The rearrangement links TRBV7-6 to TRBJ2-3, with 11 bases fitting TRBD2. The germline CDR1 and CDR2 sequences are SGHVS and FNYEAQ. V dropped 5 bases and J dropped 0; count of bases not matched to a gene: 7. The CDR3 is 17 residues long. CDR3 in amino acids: CASSPLAGGTSTDTQYF. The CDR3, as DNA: TGTGCCAGCAGCCCCTTAGCGGGAGGGACTAGCACAGATACGCAGTATTTT.

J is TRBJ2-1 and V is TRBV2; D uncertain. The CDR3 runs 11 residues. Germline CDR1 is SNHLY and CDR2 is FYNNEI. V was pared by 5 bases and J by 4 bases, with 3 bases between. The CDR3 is CASSTYNEQFF. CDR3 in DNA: TGTGCCAGCAGTACTTACAATGAGCAGTTCTTC.

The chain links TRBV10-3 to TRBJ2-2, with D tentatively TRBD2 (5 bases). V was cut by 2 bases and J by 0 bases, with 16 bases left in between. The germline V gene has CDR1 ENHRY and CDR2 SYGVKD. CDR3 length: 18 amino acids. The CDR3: CAISESASQRTNTGELFF. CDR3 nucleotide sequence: TGTGCCATCAGTGAGAGCGCTAGCCAGCGCACGAACACCGGGGAGCTGTTTTTT.

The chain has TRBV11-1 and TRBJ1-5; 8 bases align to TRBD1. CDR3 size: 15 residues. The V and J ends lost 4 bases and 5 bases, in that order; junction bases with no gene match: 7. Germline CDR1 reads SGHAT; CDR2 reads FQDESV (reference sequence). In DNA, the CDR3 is TGTGCCAGCAGCTCAGGGACAGGTGAAGATCAGCCCCAGCATTTT. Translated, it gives CASSSGTGEDQPQHF.

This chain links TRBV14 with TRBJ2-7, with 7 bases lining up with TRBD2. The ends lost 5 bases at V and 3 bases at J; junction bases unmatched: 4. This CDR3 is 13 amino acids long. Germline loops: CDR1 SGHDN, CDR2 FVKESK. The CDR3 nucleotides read TGTGCCAGCAGCTTTGGACTAGACTACGAGCAGTACTTC. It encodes CASSFGLDYEQYF.

CDR3 residues: CASSLWMGGYGYGYTF. The CDR3 DNA follows: TGTGCCAGCAGTTTATGGATGGGGGGCTACGGCTATGGCTACACCTTC. This chain connects TRBV28 to TRBJ1-2; the D gene is possibly TRBD1 (6 bases). Germline V gene data show CDR1 as MDHEN and CDR2 as SYDVKM. The CDR3 is 16 amino acids. Trimming removed 0 bases at V and 4 bases at J, with 15 bases between.

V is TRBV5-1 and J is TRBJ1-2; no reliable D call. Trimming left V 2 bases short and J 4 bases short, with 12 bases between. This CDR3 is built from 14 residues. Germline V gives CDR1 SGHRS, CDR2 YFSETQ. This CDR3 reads CASSLAGGVYGYTF. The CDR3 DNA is TGCGCCAGCAGCTTAGCAGGAGGAGTCTATGGCTACACCTTC.

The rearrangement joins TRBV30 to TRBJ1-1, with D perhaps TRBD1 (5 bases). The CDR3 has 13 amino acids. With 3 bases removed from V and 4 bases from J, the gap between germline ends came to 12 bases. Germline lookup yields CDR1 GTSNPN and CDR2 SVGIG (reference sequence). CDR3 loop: CAWRPTGGTEAFF. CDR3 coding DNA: TGTGCCTGGAGGCCGACCGGGGGCACTGAAGCTTTCTTT.

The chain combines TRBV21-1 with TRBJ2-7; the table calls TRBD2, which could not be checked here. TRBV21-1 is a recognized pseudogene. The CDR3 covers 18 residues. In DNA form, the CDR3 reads TGTGCCAGCAGCAAATCCCGGACTAGCGGGCCTAGCTCCTACGAGCAGTACTTC. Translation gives CASSKSRTSGPSSYEQYF.

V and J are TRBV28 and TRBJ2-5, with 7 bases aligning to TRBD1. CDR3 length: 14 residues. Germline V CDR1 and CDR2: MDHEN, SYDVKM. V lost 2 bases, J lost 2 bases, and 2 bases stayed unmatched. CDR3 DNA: TGTGCCAGCAGTTTAACAGGGGCACAAGAGACCCAGTACTTC. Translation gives CASSLTGAQETQYF.

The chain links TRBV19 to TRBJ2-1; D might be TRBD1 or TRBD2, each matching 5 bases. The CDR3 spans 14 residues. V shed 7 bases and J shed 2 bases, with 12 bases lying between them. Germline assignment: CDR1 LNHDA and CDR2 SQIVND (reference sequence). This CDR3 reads CASTLGPPYNEQFF. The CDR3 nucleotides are TGTGCCAGTACCTTGGGACCACCCTACAATGAGCAGTTCTTC.

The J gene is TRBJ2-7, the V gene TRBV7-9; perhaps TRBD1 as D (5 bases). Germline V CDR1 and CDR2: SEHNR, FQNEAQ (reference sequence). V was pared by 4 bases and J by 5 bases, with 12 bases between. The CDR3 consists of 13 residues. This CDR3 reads CASSYGQSHEQYF. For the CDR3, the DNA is TGTGCCAGCAGCTACGGACAATCCCACGAGCAGTACTTC.

This CDR3 is CASSPTGGEDQPQHF. The CDR3 DNA reads TGTGCCAGCAGTCCCACAGGGGGCGAGGATCAGCCCCAGCATTTT. The chain carries TRBV28 and TRBJ1-5; TRBD1 aligns across 9 bases. CDR1 is MDHEN and CDR2 is SYDVKM in the germline V gene. This CDR3 is 15 amino acids long. V shed 5 bases and J 5 bases; nucleotides not matched to a gene: 7. The whole variable domain, filled in from reference TRBV28 and TRBJ1-5, reads DVKVTQSSRYLVKRTGEKVFLECVQDMDHENMFWYRQDPGLGLRLIYFSYDVKMKEKGDIPEGYSVSREKKERFSLILESASTNQTSMYLCASSPTGGEDQPQHFGDGTRLSIL.

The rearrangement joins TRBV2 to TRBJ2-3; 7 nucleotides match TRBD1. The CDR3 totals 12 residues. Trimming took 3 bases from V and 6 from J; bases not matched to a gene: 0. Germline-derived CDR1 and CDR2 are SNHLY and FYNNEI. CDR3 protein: CASSDRGDTQYF. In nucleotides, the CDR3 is TGTGCCAGCAGTGACAGGGGGGATACGCAGTATTTT.

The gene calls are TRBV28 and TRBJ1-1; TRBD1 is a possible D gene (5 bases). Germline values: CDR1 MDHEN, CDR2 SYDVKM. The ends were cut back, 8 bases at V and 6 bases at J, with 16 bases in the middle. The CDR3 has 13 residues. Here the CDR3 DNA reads TGTGCCAGCCGCCCCGGGGCAGTACCTGAAGCTTTCTTT. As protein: CASRPGAVPEAFF. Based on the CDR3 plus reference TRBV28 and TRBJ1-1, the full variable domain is DVKVTQSSRYLVKRTGEKVFLECVQDMDHENMFWYRQDPGLGLRLIYFSYDVKMKEKGDIPEGYSVSREKKERFSLILESASTNQTSMYLCASRPGAVPEAFFGQGTRLTVV.

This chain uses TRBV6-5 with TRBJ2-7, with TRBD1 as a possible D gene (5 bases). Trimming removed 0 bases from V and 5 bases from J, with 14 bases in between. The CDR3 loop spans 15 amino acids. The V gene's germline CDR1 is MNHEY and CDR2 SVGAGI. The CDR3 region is CASSYSIAGNDEQYF. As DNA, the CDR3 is TGTGCCAGCAGTTACTCGATTGCAGGGAACGACGAGCAGTACTTC.

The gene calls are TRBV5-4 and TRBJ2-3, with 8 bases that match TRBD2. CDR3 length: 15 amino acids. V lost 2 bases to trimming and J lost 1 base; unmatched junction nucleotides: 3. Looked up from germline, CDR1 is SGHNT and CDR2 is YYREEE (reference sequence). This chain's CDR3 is CASSLQAGGTDTQYF. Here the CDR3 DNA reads TGTGCCAGCAGCTTACAAGCGGGAGGCACAGATACGCAGTATTTT.

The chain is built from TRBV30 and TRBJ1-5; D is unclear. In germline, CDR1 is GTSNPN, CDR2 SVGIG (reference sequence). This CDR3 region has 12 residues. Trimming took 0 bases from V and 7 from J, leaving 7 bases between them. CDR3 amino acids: CAWSVGSQPQHF. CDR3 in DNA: TGTGCCTGGAGTGTAGGGTCCCAGCCCCAGCATTTT.

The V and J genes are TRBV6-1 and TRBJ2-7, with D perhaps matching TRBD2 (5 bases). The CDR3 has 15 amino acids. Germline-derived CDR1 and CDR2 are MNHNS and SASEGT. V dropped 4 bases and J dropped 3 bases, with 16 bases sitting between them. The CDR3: CASSGGNSYLYEQYF. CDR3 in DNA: TGTGCCAGCAGTGGAGGGAACAGTTATCTCTACGAGCAGTACTTC.

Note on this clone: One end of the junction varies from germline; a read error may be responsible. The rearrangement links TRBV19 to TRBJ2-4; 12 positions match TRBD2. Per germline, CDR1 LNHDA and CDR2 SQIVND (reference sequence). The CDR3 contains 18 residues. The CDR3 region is CASSPPSGRAEAKNIQYF. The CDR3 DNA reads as TGTGCCAGTAGTCCCCCTAGCGGGAGGGCCGAGGCCAAAAACATTCAGTATTTC.

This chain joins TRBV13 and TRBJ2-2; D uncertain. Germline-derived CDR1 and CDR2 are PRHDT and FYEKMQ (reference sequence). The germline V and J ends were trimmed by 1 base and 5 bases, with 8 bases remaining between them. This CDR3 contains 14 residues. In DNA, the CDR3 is TGTGCCAGCAGCTTAGTGTTCCAGACCGGGGAGCTGTTTTTT. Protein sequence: CASSLVFQTGELFF.

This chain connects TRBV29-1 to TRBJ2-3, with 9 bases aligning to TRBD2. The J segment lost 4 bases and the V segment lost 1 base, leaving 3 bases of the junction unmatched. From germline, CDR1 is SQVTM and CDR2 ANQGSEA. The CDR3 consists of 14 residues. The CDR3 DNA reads TGCAGCGTTGAAGGCGGGAGGGCCGCAGATACGCAGTATTTT. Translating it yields CSVEGGRAADTQYF.